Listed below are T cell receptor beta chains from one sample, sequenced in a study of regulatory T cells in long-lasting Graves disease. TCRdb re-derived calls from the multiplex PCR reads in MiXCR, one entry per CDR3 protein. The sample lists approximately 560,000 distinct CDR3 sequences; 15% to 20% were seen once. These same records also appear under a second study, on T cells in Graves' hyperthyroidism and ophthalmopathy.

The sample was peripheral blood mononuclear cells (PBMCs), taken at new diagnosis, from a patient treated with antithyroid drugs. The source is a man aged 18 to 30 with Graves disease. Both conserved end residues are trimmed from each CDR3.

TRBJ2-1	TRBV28	ASSLLGNEQF
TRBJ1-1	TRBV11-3	ASSLGNRAGGNTEAF
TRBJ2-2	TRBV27	ASSFHVSPPPRNTGELF
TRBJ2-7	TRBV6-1	ASRLQGSSYEQY
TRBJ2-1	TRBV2	ASAPSAGNEQF
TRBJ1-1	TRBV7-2	ASSPYRVYTEAF
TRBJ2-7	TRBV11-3	ASSYQLAGKDEQY
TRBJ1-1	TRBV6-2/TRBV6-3	ASSDAWTGIPEAF
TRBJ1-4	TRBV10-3	AISFATNEKLF
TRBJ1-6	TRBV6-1	ASSEDRGTNSPLH
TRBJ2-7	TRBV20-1	SARGLAGDSSYEQY
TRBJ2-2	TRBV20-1	SVRREETGELF
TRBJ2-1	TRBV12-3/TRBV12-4	ASSRSGRAAEQF
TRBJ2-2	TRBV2	ASSGTIGDTTGELF